This TCR beta chain originates from a study of T-cell memory formation after mild COVID-19. Notes on the study in general: While clones contracting from day 15 to 85 were balanced between CD4 and CD8, later expanders leaned CD4+. The authors left the SARS-CoV-2 specificity of second-wave clones peaking on day 37 unconfirmed.

There are a few counts of this clonotype. What it recognizes is unknown. This CDR3 region has 15 residues. Trimming stripped 3 bases from V and 0 bases from J, with 9 bases between. Per germline, CDR1 SGHTA and CDR2 FQGNSA. TCRdb analysed the 5' RACE reads with MiXCR anew, one entry per CDR3 protein. The table has 580,000 or so distinct CDR3 sequences, approximately 15% seen once; the top ten hold less than 10%. The rearrangement joins TRBV7-2 to TRBJ1-3, with D unresolved. The source of this sequence is an adult woman who had mild COVID-19 (a few samples of this study predate the infection). Cell type and time point are not known. The sample was PBMCs or a T cell subset sorted from them (not recorded which). Here the CDR3 reads CASSFSGGSGNTIYF. As DNA, the CDR3 is TGTGCCAGCAGCTTTTCGGGAGGCTCTGGAAACACCATATATTTT.